A single sample gave rise to the 4 T cell receptor beta chains below, sequenced in a study of regulatory T cells in long-lasting Graves disease. Regarding time point: newly diagnosed GD, antithyroid drugs for less than 3 months. Following extraction of RNA from PBMCs, that RNA was used to make the TCR library. For TCR beta, libraries came from iRepertoire HTBI primers and Arm-PCR of CDR3 regions. TCRdb processed the multiplex PCR reads anew with MiXCR; each CDR3 protein has one entry. This table has 200,000 to 250,000 distinct CDR3 sequences, just over 20% appearing once. The sample was peripheral blood mononuclear cells (PBMCs), taken at new diagnosis, from a patient treated with antithyroid drugs. Receptor source: a female donor with Graves disease.

A few counts support this clonotype. The J gene is TRBJ2-1, the V gene TRBV24-1; D perhaps matches TRBD2 (6 bases). CDR1 KGHDR and CDR2 SFDVKD come from the germline V gene. V gave up 4 bases and J gave up 6 bases, with 18 bases separating them. There are 16 residues in the CDR3. The CDR3 region has the DNA TGTGCCACCAGTGACCCGGGACTGCCGGACTCCAATGAGCAGTTCTTC. It encodes CATSDPGLPDSNEQFF.

This clonotype came up many times. The rearrangement uses TRBV12-3 or TRBV12-4 and TRBJ2-2; D remains unclear. This CDR3 region has 14 residues. Trimming removed 4 bases at V and 1 base at J, with 7 bases between. CDR3 nucleotide sequence: TGTGCCAGCAGTTCCTGGGAGAACACCGGGGAGCTGTTTTTT. Translating it yields CASSSWENTGELFF.

This clonotype has ten or more counts. This chain connects TRBV7-9 to TRBJ2-7, with D perhaps matching TRBD2 (6 bases). The CDR3 has 14 residues. V lost 4 bases and J lost 1, with 11 bases in between. Germline CDR1 and CDR2: SEHNR and FQNEAQ (reference sequence). CDR3 protein: CASSSMGLSYEQYF. The CDR3 DNA sequence: TGTGCCAGCAGCTCCATGGGACTTTCCTACGAGCAGTACTTC.

This clonotype appeared many times. The chain is built from TRBV20-1 and TRBJ2-6; 10 bases map to TRBD2. This CDR3 contains 18 residues. From germline, CDR1 is DFQATT and CDR2 SNEGSKA (reference sequence). V dropped 1 base and J dropped 0; count of bases not matched to a gene: 6. In DNA, the CDR3 is TGCAGTGCTAGAGGCTGGGCTAGCGGGAGCTCTGGGGCCAACGTCCTGACTTTC. It translates to CSARGWASGSSGANVLTF.